This TCR beta chain is from a study of cytomegalovirus exposure and HLA in healthy donors. About this clone: Antigen unknown.

13 Jbeta primers and 60 Vbeta primers were used for the PCR. Measured with immunoSEQ multiplex PCR; TCRdb has only the in-frame clones, and not every one. The sample lists around 300,000 clones; just over 70% were seen once. Trimming shortened V by 6 bases and J by 0 bases, and 11 bases separated the two germline ends. The CDR3 consists of 15 residues. Germline V CDR1 and CDR2: SEHNR, FQNEAQ (reference sequence). Whole-study results and caveats: In vitro experiments confirmed that a few CMV-associated chains were specific for CMV antigens. For most TCR sequences rarity was the rule, although some public TCRs occurred in many donors. Most likely, a cluster of highly shared sequence variants arose as a sequencing artifact.

The receptor's source is a female donor in good health and CMV-seronegative. The chain combines TRBV7-9 with TRBJ2-2, with a possible D match to TRBD1 (5 bases). The sequencing input was PBMCs. CDR3 bases: TGTGCCAGCAGGGGGCAGTACGCGAACACCGGGGAGCTGTTTTTT. It specifies CASRGQYANTGELFF.